The 25 T cell receptor beta chains given below trace back to one sample, sequenced in a study of blood T cell repertoires in COVID-19. Only in-frame clones appear in the TCRdb table, and some are missing; sequencing was by immunoSEQ multiplex PCR. The sample has hundreds of thousands of clones; 70% to 90% are singletons. Sequencing was performed on PBMCs or T cells enriched from blood (not recorded which). The source of these receptors is a woman under 40 who had recovered from COVID-19.

This clone was seen once. The chain links TRBV4-3 to TRBJ1-2; D might be TRBD1 (5 bases). V lost 0 bases and J lost 4, with 12 bases in between. There are 15 residues in the CDR3. CDR1 and CDR2 (germline): LGHNA, YSLEER. As DNA, the CDR3 is TGCGCCAGCAGCCAAGAAGGGTGGGGCCCCTATGGCTACACCTTC. Translation gives CASSQEGWGPYGYTF.

This rearrangement joins TRBV7-9 to TRBJ1-3, with 9 bases fitting TRBD1. The CDR3 has 19 residues. From germline, CDR1 is SEHNR and CDR2 FQNEAQ (reference sequence). The trim removed 1 base at V and 0 bases at J, leaving 10 bases unmatched. The CDR3 loop is CASSLGLGDRVHSGNTIYF. CDR3 nucleotides: TGTGCCAGCAGCTTAGGGTTAGGGGACAGGGTCCACTCTGGAAACACCATATATTTT.

The gene calls are TRBV18 and TRBJ2-7, with TRBD2 matching 8 bases. Germline lookup yields CDR1 KGHSH and CDR2 LQKENI. The V gene end was trimmed by 1 base and the J gene end by 7 bases; junction bases not matched to a gene: 12. This CDR3 spans 16 amino acids. CDR3 bases: TGTGCCAGCTCACCACTTAACGGAGCGGGAGTAGGTGAGCAGTACTTC. Its protein product is CASSPLNGAGVGEQYF.

V is TRBV27 and J is TRBJ2-1, with 8 bases aligning to TRBD1. The CDR3 is 12 residues long. Germline-derived CDR1 and CDR2 are MNHEY and SMNVEV (reference sequence). V was clipped by 4 bases and J by 14 bases; unmatched bases: 7. CDR3 sequence: CASSSTHRGEFF. The CDR3 DNA is TGTGCCAGCAGTTCGACCCACAGGGGGGAGTTCTTC.

In its sample, this clone was seen once. This sequence joins TRBV7-9 and TRBJ2-3; TRBD2 matches at 9 bases. Germline lookup yields CDR1 SEHNR and CDR2 FQNEAQ (reference sequence). The CDR3 contains 16 residues. The V and J ends lost 1 base and 4 bases, in that order; junction bases with no gene match: 6. The CDR3 sequence is CASSLVLAGVSDTQYF. In nucleotides, the CDR3 is TGTGCCAGCAGCTTAGTGTTAGCGGGAGTATCAGATACGCAGTATTTT.

The J gene is TRBJ2-5, the V gene TRBV2; 8 bases align to TRBD2. CDR3 length: 10 residues. V was clipped by 8 bases and J by 7 bases; unmatched bases: 0. The V gene's germline CDR1 is SNHLY and CDR2 FYNNEI. CDR3 sequence (DNA): TGTGCCAGCGCGGGGGGGACCCAGTACTTC. Residues: CASAGGTQYF.

The chain joins TRBV4-1 to TRBJ2-6; tentatively, D is TRBD1 (5 bases). This CDR3 comprises 18 residues. Looked up from germline, CDR1 is MGHRA and CDR2 is YSYEKL. Trimming took 2 bases from V and 1 from J, leaving 15 bases between them. The CDR3 is CASSQPLLRGSGANVLTF. The CDR3 nucleotides are TGCGCCAGCAGCCAACCCCTCCTAAGGGGTTCTGGGGCCAACGTCCTGACTTTC.

The chain has TRBV27 and TRBJ2-2; 8 bases match TRBD2. The CDR3 covers 16 residues. Germline lookup yields CDR1 MNHEY and CDR2 SMNVEV (reference sequence). With 5 bases clipped from V and 6 bases from J, the junction kept 11 bases outside the gene matches. The CDR3 loop reads CASSPTRGGYSGELFF. CDR3 DNA sequence: TGTGCCAGCAGTCCGACTCGCGGGGGGTACTCCGGGGAGCTGTTTTTT.

The V gene is TRBV7-9, the J gene TRBJ2-5, with D perhaps TRBD2 (6 bases). CDR3 length equals 13 residues. The V end was cut by 5 bases, the J end by 5 bases, with 12 bases between. In germline, CDR1 is SEHNR, CDR2 FQNEAQ (reference sequence). Here the CDR3 reads CASSLLAYETQYF. CDR3 nucleotide sequence: TGTGCCAGCAGCCTACTAGCTTACGAGACCCAGTACTTC. The full variable domain, its missing parts supplied by reference TRBV7-9 and TRBJ2-5, is DTGVSQNPRHKITKRGQNVTFRCDPISEHNRLYWYRQTLGQGPEFLTYFQNEAQLEKSRLLSDRFSAERPKGSFSTLEIQRTEQGDSAMYLCASSLLAYETQYFGPGTRLLVL.

The chain couples TRBV27 to TRBJ1-1; TRBD1 matches 11 bases. Germline CDR1 and CDR2: MNHEY and SMNVEV (reference sequence). V shed 6 bases, J shed 0 bases, and the junction held 9 bases outside the gene matches. This CDR3 contains 17 residues. CDR3 nucleotides: TGTGCCAGCAGCTCCCTCGGGACAGGGGGACTGAACACTGAAGCTTTCTTT. This sequence encodes CASSSLGTGGLNTEAFF.

This chain connects TRBV2 to TRBJ1-1; 7 nucleotides agree with TRBD1. CDR1 is SNHLY, CDR2 FYNNEI, per germline. The CDR3 is 16 residues long. V trimming: 5 bases; J trimming: 4 bases; junction bases outside the gene matches: 13. CDR3 loop: CASSTRQGRRVTEAFF. The CDR3 DNA reads as TGTGCCAGCAGTACGAGACAGGGTAGACGAGTCACTGAAGCTTTCTTT.

The V and J genes are TRBV27 and TRBJ1-1, with TRBD1 matching 9 bases. The V segment lost 7 bases and the J segment 4 bases; nucleotides outside the gene matches: 7. Germline CDR1 is MNHEY and CDR2 is SMNVEV (reference sequence). The CDR3 has 14 amino acids. CDR3 protein: CASTSTGGFTEAFF. The CDR3 DNA follows: TGTGCCAGCACCTCGACAGGGGGTTTCACTGAAGCTTTCTTT.

The V call is TRBV19, the J call TRBJ1-2; 10 bases fit TRBD1. Per the germline V gene, CDR1 is LNHDA and CDR2 is SQIVND (reference sequence). V lost 5 bases, J lost 7 bases, and 10 bases stayed unmatched. CDR3 length: 15 amino acids. CDR3 residues: CASSSIPGQGSGYTF. The CDR3 DNA reads TGTGCCAGTAGTTCTATTCCGGGACAGGGGTCTGGCTACACCTTC.

The V and J genes are TRBV2 and TRBJ1-1; perhaps TRBD1 as D (5 bases). The germline gives CDR1 SNHLY, CDR2 FYNNEI. There are 12 residues in the CDR3. V was clipped by 3 bases and J by 10 bases, with 12 bases between them. The CDR3 nucleotides are TGTGCCAGCAGTGATAGGGGCGCCTCAGCTTTCTTT. Amino acid sequence: CASSDRGASAFF. Supplemented by reference TRBV2 and TRBJ1-1, the full variable domain reads EPEVTQTPSHQVTQMGQEVILRCVPISNHLYFYWYRQILGQKVEFLVSFYNNEISEKSEIFDDQFSVERPDGSNFTLKIRSTKLEDSAMYFCASSDRGASAFFGQGTRLTVV.

This chain joins TRBV19 and TRBJ1-2; D may be TRBD1 (6 bases). Germline assignment: CDR1 LNHDA and CDR2 SQIVND (reference sequence). CDR3 size: 15 residues. Trimming removed 5 bases from V and 6 bases from J, with 19 bases in between. CDR3 coding DNA: TGTGCCAGTAGTGCCTTGTTTACAGGGCGGAATGGCTACACCTTC. Translated: CASSALFTGRNGYTF.

The chain employs TRBV29-1 and TRBJ2-2; 7 positions match TRBD1. Looked up from germline, CDR1 is SQVTM and CDR2 is ANQGSEA. V dropped 7 bases and J dropped 0; count of bases not matched to a gene: 8. This CDR3 comprises 15 residues. For the CDR3, the DNA is TGCAGCGCGGCGGGCAGGGGGACGAACACCGGGGAGCTGTTTTTT. Protein product: CSAAGRGTNTGELFF.

The chain joins TRBV6-1 to TRBJ1-6; D perhaps matches TRBD1 (6 bases). V lost 0 bases and J 7 bases, leaving 13 bases between the germline ends. Germline V lookup: CDR1 MNHNS, CDR2 SASEGT. There are 16 residues in the CDR3. For the CDR3, the DNA is TGTGCCAGCAGTGAAGCCGAGGGAACAGGGAATTCACCCCTCCACTTT. Translated, it gives CASSEAEGTGNSPLHF.

This clone is a singleton in its sample. The rearrangement joins TRBV7-6 to TRBJ1-4; 7 bases map to TRBD1. The V gene end was trimmed by 1 base and the J gene end by 10 bases; junction bases not matched to a gene: 15. This CDR3 is 17 amino acids long. CDR1 and CDR2 from the germline V gene are SGHVS and FNYEAQ. CDR3 sequence reads: CASSLDYPGQFVGKLFF. CDR3 sequence (DNA): TGTGCCAGCAGCTTAGATTACCCGGGACAGTTCGTGGGAAAACTGTTTTTT. The variable domain in full, with the rest retrieved from reference TRBV7-6 and TRBJ1-4, is GAGVSQSPRYKVTKRGQDVALRCDPISGHVSLYWYRQALGQGPEFLTYFNYEAQQDKSGLPNDRFSAERPEGSISTLTIQRTEQRDSAMYRCASSLDYPGQFVGKLFFGSGTQLSVL.

This clone was seen just once. V gene TRBV3-1 (or the pseudogene TRBV3-2) combines with J gene TRBJ2-3; TRBD2 aligns across 8 bases. Germline V gives CDR1 LGHDT, CDR2 YNNKEL (reference sequence). The CDR3 has 17 amino acids. V dropped 1 base and J dropped 2; count of bases not matched to a gene: 8. In DNA, the CDR3 is TGTGCCAGCAGCCAAGGGCGGCGGGGGGCTCCCACAGATACGCAGTATTTT. This codes for CASSQGRRGAPTDTQYF.

This clone showed up just a few times. The chain employs TRBV5-1 and TRBJ2-4; perhaps TRBD1 as D (6 bases). The germline V gene has CDR1 SGHRS and CDR2 YFSETQ. The V and J ends lost 4 bases and 2 bases respectively, with 22 bases between them. CDR3 size: 18 residues. The DNA for the CDR3 is TGCGCCAGCAGCCTGAACCACAGGGCGTCGTGGCCCAAAAACATTCAGTACTTC. Translation gives CASSLNHRASWPKNIQYF.

The gene calls are TRBV7-3 and TRBJ2-1; 10 bases map to TRBD2. V shed 6 bases and J 4 bases; nucleotides not matched to a gene: 9. This CDR3 contains 16 residues. The germline V gene has CDR1 SGHTA and CDR2 FQGTGA. Here the CDR3 DNA reads TGTGCCAGCAGTCTTGATGTAGCGGGAGGATACAATGAGCAGTTCTTC. It codes for CASSLDVAGGYNEQFF.

Only one count was recorded for this clone. The rearrangement uses TRBV5-4 and TRBJ2-7; 7 nucleotides line up with TRBD1. This CDR3 region has 14 residues. Germline assignment: CDR1 SGHNT and CDR2 YYREEE (reference sequence). J was trimmed by 6 bases and V by 4 bases; bases with no gene match: 10. CDR3 nucleotide sequence: TGTGCCAGCAGCCCCGACAGGGACCTCCGCGAGCAGTACTTC. It encodes CASSPDRDLREQYF.

This chain connects TRBV11-2 to TRBJ1-2, with 8 bases fitting TRBD1. V was clipped by 5 bases and J by 6 bases; unmatched bases: 5. The CDR3 contains 13 residues. Germline V gene data show CDR1 as SGHAT and CDR2 as FQNNGV. CDR3 protein: CASSPRTGNGYTF. CDR3 sequence (DNA): TGTGCCAGCAGCCCCCGGACAGGGAATGGCTACACCTTC. The full variable domain, completed using reference TRBV11-2 and TRBJ1-2, is EAGVAQSPRYKIIEKRQSVAFWCNPISGHATLYWYQQILGQGPKLLIQFQNNGVVDDSQLPKDRFSAERLKGVDSTLKIQPAKLEDSAVYLCASSPRTGNGYTFGSGTRLTVV.

V and J are TRBV7-9 and TRBJ2-1; TRBD2 aligns across 10 bases. Germline CDR1 is SEHNR and CDR2 is FQNEAQ (reference sequence). J lost 5 bases, V lost 5 bases, and 6 bases had no gene match. The CDR3 has 15 amino acids. The DNA of the CDR3 is TGTGCCAGCAGCCGCGGACTAGCGGCCGACAATGAGCAGTTCTTC. Translating it yields CASSRGLAADNEQFF.

The chain recombines TRBV28 with TRBJ2-3; 8 bases align to TRBD1. Germline CDR1 reads MDHEN; CDR2 reads SYDVKM. The CDR3 extends over 14 amino acids. V was pared by 6 bases and J by 5 bases, with 7 bases of the junction left unmatched. The CDR3 nucleotides are TGTGCCAGCAGGATGACAGGGGTGGGAGATACGCAGTATTTT. Translation gives CASRMTGVGDTQYF.